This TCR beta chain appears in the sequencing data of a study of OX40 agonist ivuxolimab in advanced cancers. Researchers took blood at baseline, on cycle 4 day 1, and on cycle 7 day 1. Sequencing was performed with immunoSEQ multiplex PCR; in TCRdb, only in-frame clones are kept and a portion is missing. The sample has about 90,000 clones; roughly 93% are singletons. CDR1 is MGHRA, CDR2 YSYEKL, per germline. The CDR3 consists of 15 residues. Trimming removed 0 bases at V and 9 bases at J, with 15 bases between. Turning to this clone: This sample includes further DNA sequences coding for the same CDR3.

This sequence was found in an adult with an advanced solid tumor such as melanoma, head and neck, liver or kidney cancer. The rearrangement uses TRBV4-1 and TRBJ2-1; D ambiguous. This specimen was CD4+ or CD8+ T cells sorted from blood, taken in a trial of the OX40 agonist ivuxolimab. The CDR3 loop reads CASSQEGQDLGEQFF. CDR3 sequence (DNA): TGCGCCAGCAGCCAAGAAGGGCAGGACCTGGGTGAGCAGTTCTTC.